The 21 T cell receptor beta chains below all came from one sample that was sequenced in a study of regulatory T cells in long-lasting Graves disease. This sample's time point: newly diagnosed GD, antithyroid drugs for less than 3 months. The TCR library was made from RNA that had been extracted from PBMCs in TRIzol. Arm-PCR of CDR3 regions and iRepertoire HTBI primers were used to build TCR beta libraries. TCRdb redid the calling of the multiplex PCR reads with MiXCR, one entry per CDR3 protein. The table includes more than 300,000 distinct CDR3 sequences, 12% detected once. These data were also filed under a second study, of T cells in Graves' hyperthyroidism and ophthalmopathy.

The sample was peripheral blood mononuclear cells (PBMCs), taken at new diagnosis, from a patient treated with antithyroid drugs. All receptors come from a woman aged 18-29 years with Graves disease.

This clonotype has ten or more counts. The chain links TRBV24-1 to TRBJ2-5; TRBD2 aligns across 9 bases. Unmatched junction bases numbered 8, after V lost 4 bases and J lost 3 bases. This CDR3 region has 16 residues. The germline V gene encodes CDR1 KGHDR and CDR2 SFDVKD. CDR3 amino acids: CATSDSSGMLEETQYF. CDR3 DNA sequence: TGTGCCACCAGTGACTCTAGCGGGATGTTGGAAGAGACCCAGTACTTC.

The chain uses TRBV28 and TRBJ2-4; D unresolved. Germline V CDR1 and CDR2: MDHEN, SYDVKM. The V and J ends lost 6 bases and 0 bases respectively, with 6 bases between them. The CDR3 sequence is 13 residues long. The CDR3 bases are TGTGCCAGCAGAGAGCTAGCCAAAAACATTCAGTACTTC. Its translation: CASRELAKNIQYF.

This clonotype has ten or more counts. The CDR3 protein is CASSDPPRGADTQYF. The CDR3 nucleotides read TGTGCCAGCAGTGATCCTCCCCGGGGGGCAGATACGCAGTATTTT. The chain has TRBV2 and TRBJ2-3; 7 bases match TRBD2. V dropped 3 bases and J dropped 4; count of bases not matched to a gene: 7. In germline, CDR1 is SNHLY, CDR2 FYNNEI. This CDR3 has 15 amino acids. The variable domain in full, with the rest retrieved from reference TRBV2 and TRBJ2-3, is EPEVTQTPSHQVTQMGQEVILRCVPISNHLYFYWYRQILGQKVEFLVSFYNNEISEKSEIFDDQFSVERPDGSNFTLKIRSTKLEDSAMYFCASSDPPRGADTQYFGPGTRLTVL.

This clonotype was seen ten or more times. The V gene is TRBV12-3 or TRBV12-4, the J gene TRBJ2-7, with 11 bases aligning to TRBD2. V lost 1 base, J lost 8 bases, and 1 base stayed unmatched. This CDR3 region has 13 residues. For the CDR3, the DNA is TGTGCCAGCAGTTTAGGACTAGCGGGGAAGCAGTACGTC. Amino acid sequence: CASSLGLAGKQYV.

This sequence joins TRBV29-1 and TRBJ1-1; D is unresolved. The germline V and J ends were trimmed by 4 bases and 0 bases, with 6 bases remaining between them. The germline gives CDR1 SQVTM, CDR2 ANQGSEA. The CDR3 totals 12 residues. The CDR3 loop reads CSVVRMNTEAFF. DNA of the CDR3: TGCAGCGTTGTAAGAATGAACACTGAAGCTTTCTTT.

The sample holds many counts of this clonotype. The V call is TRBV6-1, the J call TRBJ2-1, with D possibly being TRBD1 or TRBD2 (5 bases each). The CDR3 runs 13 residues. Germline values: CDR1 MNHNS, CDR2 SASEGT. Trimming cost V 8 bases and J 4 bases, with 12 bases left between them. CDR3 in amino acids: CASGGAEYNEQFF. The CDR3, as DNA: TGTGCCAGCGGGGGAGCGGAATACAATGAGCAGTTCTTC.

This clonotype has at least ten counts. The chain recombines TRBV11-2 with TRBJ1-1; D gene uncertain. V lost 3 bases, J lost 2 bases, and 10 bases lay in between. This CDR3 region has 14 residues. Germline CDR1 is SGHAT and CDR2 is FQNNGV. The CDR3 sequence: CASSFTSRNTEAFF. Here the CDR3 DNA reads TGTGCCAGCAGCTTTACGTCGAGAAACACTGAAGCTTTCTTT.

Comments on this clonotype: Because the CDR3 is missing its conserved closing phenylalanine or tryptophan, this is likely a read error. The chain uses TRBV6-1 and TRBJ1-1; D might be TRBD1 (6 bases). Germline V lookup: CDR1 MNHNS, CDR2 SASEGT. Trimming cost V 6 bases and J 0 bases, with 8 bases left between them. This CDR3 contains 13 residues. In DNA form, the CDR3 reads TGTGCCAGCAGCCGGACAGTGAACACTGAAGCTTTCTGT. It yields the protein CASSRTVNTEAFC.

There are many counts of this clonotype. The CDR3 loop reads CASSYRPTTEAFF. The CDR3 DNA is TGTGCCAGCAGTTACAGACCCACCACTGAAGCTTTCTTT. The rearrangement joins TRBV7-3 to TRBJ1-1; D is undetermined. The ends were cut back, 6 bases at V and 4 bases at J, with 12 bases in the middle. There are 13 residues in the CDR3. CDR1 is SGHTA, CDR2 FQGTGA, per germline.

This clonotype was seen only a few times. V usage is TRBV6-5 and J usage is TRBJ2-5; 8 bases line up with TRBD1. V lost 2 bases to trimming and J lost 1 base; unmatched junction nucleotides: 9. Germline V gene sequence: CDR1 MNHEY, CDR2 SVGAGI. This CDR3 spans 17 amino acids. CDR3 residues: CASSYRPGQGAQETQYF. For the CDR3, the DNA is TGTGCCAGCAGTTACCGCCCCGGGCAGGGGGCCCAAGAGACCCAGTACTTC.

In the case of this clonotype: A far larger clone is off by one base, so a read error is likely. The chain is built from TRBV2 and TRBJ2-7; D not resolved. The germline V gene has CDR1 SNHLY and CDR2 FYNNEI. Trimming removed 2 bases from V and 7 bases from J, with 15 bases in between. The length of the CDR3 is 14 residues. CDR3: CASSERVSVNEQYF. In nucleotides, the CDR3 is TGTGCCAGCAGTGAACGAGTATCCGTCAATGAGCAGTACTTC.

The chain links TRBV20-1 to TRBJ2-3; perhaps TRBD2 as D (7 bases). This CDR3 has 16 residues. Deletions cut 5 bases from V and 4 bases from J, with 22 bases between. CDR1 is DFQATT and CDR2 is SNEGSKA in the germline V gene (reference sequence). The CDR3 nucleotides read TGCAGTGCTCTGCCCATAGGAGGGGGGGATGCAGATACGCAGTATTTT. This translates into CSALPIGGGDADTQYF.

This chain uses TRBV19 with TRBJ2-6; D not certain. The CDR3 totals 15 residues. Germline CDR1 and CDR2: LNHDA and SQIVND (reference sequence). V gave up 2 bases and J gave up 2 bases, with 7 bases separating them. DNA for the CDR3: TGTGCCAGTAGTATAAGCCTGACTGGGGCCAACGTCCTGACTTTC. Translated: CASSISLTGANVLTF. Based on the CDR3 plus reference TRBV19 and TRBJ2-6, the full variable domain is DGGITQSPKYLFRKEGQNVTLSCEQNLNHDAMYWYRQDPGQGLRLIYYSQIVNDFQKGDIAEGYSVSREKKESFPLTVTSAQKNPTAFYLCASSISLTGANVLTFGAGSRLTVL.

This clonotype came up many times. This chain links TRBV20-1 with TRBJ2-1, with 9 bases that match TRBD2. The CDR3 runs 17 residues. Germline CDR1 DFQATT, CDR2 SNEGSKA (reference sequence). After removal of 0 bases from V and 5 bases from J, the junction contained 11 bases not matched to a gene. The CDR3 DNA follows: TGCAGTGCTAGAGATCATTGGGTAGCGGGAGTTAACAATGAGCAGTTCTTC. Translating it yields CSARDHWVAGVNNEQFF.

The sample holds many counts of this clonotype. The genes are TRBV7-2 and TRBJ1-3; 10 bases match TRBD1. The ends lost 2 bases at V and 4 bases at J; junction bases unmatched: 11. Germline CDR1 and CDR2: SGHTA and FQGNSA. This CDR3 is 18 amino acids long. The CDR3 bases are TGTGCCAGCAGCTTAAGGACAGGGGGTACGGGTCGCGGAAACACCATATATTTT. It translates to CASSLRTGGTGRGNTIYF.

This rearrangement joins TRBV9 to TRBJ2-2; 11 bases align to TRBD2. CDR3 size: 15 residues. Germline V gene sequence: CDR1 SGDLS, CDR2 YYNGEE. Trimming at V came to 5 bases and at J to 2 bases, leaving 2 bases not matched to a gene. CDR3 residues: CASRGTSGNTGELFF. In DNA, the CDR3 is TGTGCCAGCAGGGGGACTAGCGGAAACACCGGGGAGCTGTTTTTT.

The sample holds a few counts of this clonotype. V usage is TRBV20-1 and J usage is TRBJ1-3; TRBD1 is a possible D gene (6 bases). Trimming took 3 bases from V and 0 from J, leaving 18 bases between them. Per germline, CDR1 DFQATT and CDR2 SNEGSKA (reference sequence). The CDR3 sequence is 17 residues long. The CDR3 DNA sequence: TGCAGTGCTAGTCTTCCGGCAGGGGACTACTCTGGAAACACCATATATTTT. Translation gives CSASLPAGDYSGNTIYF.

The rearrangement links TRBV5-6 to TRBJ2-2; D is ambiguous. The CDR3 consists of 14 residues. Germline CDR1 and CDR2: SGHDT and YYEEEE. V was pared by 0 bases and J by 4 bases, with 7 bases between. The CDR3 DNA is TGTGCCAGCAGCTTGGTTTCTCGCACCGGGGAGCTGTTTTTT. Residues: CASSLVSRTGELFF. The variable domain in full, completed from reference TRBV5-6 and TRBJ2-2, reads DAGVTQSPTHLIKTRGQQVTLRCSPKSGHDTVSWYQQALGQGPQFIFQYYEEEERQRGNFPDRFSGHQFPNYSSELNVNALLLGDSALYLCASSLVSRTGELFFGEGSRLTVL.

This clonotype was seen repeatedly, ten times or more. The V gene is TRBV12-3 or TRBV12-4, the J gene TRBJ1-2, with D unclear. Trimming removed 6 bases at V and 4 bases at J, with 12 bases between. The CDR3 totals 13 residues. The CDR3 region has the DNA TGTGCCAGCAGGAAGGGATCGGGCTATGGCTACACCTTC. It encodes CASRKGSGYGYTF.

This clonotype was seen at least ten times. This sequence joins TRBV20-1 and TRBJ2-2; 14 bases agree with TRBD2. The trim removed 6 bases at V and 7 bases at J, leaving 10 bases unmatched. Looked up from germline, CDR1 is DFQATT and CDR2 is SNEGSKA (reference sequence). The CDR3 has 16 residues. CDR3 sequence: CSARGLAGEIVGELFF. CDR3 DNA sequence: TGCAGTGCCCGGGGACTAGCGGGGGAAATCGTCGGGGAGCTGTTTTTT.

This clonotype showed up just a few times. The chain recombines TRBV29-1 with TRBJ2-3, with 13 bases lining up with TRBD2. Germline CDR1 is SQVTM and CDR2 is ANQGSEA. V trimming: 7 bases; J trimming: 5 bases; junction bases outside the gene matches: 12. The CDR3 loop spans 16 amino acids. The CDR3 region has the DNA TGCAGCGCTGTCGGCGGACTAGCGGGAGTTGTAGATACGCAGTATTTT. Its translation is CSAVGGLAGVVDTQYF.